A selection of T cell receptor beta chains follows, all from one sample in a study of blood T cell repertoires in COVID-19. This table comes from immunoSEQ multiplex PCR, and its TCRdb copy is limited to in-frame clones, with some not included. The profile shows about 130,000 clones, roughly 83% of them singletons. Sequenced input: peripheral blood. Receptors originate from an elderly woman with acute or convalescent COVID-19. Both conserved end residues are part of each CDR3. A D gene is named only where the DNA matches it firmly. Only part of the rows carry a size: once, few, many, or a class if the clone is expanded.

CDR3 protein: CASRSDSNEKLFF; CDR3 DNA: TGCGCCAGCAGGTCGGACAGTAATGAAAAACTGTTTTTT; D gene: NA; V gene: TRBV5-1; clone size: NA; CDR3 length: 13; J gene: TRBJ1-4
CDR3 protein: CASSPTGNEQFF; CDR3 DNA: TGTGCCAGCAGCCCGACAGGGAATGAGCAGTTCTTC; D gene: TRBD1; V gene: TRBV7-2; clone size: once; CDR3 length: 12; J gene: TRBJ2-1
CDR3 protein: CASSLSTGAGRTDTQYF; CDR3 DNA: TGCGCCAGCAGCCTTAGTACGGGAGCGGGGCGCACAGATACGCAGTATTTT; D gene: TRBD2; V gene: TRBV4-3; clone size: NA; CDR3 length: 17; J gene: TRBJ2-3
CDR3 protein: CASSVGAANEQFF; CDR3 DNA: TGTGCCAGCAGCGTAGGGGCAGCTAATGAGCAGTTCTTC; D gene: NA; V gene: TRBV9; clone size: NA; CDR3 length: 13; J gene: TRBJ2-1
CDR3 protein: CATSRGRASGGAGVNTGELFF; CDR3 DNA: TGTGCCACCAGCAGAGGCCGGGCTAGCGGGGGGGCCGGAGTAAACACCGGGGAGCTGTTTTTT; D gene: TRBD2; V gene: TRBV15; clone size: once; CDR3 length: 21; J gene: TRBJ2-2
CDR3 protein: CASSLLAGFVNTGELFF; CDR3 DNA: TGTGCCAGCAGCCTTCTAGCCGGGTTTGTGAACACCGGGGAGCTGTTTTTT; D gene: NA; V gene: TRBV5-4; clone size: once; CDR3 length: 17; J gene: TRBJ2-2
CDR3 protein: CASRPQGGTEAFF; CDR3 DNA: TGTGCCAGTAGGCCCCAGGGGGGTACTGAAGCTTTCTTT; D gene: TRBD1; V gene: TRBV19; clone size: NA; CDR3 length: 13; J gene: TRBJ1-1
CDR3 protein: CASRVGTGGKETQYF; CDR3 DNA: TGTGCCAGCAGAGTGGGTACAGGGGGCAAAGAGACCCAGTACTTC; D gene: TRBD1; V gene: TRBV6-1; clone size: NA; CDR3 length: 15; J gene: TRBJ2-5
CDR3 protein: CASRQTWLYGYTF; CDR3 DNA: TGTGCCAGCAGGCAAACATGGCTCTATGGCTACACCTTC; D gene: NA; V gene: TRBV6-5; clone size: NA; CDR3 length: 13; J gene: TRBJ1-2
CDR3 protein: CASSYSPTSGDEQFF; CDR3 DNA: TGTGCCAGCAGTTACAGTCCGACTAGCGGGGATGAGCAGTTCTTC; D gene: TRBD2; V gene: TRBV6-5; clone size: NA; CDR3 length: 15; J gene: TRBJ2-1
CDR3 protein: CASSEAQGTVEAFF; CDR3 DNA: TGTGCCAGCAGTGAAGCGCAGGGCACGGTTGAAGCTTTCTTT; D gene: NA; V gene: TRBV2; clone size: NA; CDR3 length: 14; J gene: TRBJ1-1
CDR3 protein: CASSPRQASSYEQYF; CDR3 DNA: TGTGCCAGCTCACCACGACAGGCGAGCTCCTACGAGCAGTACTTC; D gene: NA; V gene: TRBV18; clone size: NA; CDR3 length: 15; J gene: TRBJ2-7
CDR3 protein: CASSSSMDRGSAGNTIYF; CDR3 DNA: TGTGCCAGCAGCTCATCTATGGACAGGGGGTCTGCTGGAAACACCATATATTTT; D gene: TRBD1; V gene: TRBV5-4; clone size: NA; CDR3 length: 18; J gene: TRBJ1-3
CDR3 protein: CASSQDLNRETEAFF; CDR3 DNA: TGCGCCAGCAGCCAAGATCTTAACAGGGAGACTGAAGCTTTCTTT; D gene: NA; V gene: TRBV4-1; clone size: NA; CDR3 length: 15; J gene: TRBJ1-1
CDR3 protein: CASSSPGHPSYEQYF; CDR3 DNA: TGTGCCAGTAGTTCCCCGGGACATCCGTCCTACGAGCAGTACTTC; D gene: NA; V gene: TRBV19; clone size: NA; CDR3 length: 15; J gene: TRBJ2-7
CDR3 protein: CASSYTGMTQPQHF; CDR3 DNA: TGTGCCAGCAGTTACACGGGGATGACTCAGCCCCAGCATTTT; D gene: NA; V gene: TRBV6-2/TRBV6-3; clone size: NA; CDR3 length: 14; J gene: TRBJ1-5
CDR3 protein: CATSREATGFGYTF; CDR3 DNA: TGTGCCACCAGCAGAGAAGCCACAGGGTTTGGCTACACCTTC; D gene: NA; V gene: TRBV15; clone size: NA; CDR3 length: 14; J gene: TRBJ1-2
CDR3 protein: CASSQDWASGTEAFF; CDR3 DNA: TGCGCCAGCAGCCAAGATTGGGCGTCGGGGACTGAAGCTTTCTTT; D gene: NA; V gene: TRBV4-3; clone size: NA; CDR3 length: 15; J gene: TRBJ1-1
CDR3 protein: CASSTQGLANEKLFF; CDR3 DNA: TGTGCCAGCAGTACCCAGGGATTGGCTAATGAAAAACTGTTTTTT; D gene: NA; V gene: TRBV6-1; clone size: NA; CDR3 length: 15; J gene: TRBJ1-4
CDR3 protein: CATSRDRVIHTF; CDR3 DNA: TGTGCCACCAGCAGGGACAGGGTGATCCACACCTTC; D gene: TRBD1; V gene: TRBV15; clone size: NA; CDR3 length: 12; J gene: TRBJ1-2
CDR3 protein: CASSETRQATGELFF; CDR3 DNA: TGTGCCAGCAGTGAAACGCGACAGGCGACCGGGGAGCTGTTTTTT; D gene: NA; V gene: TRBV2; clone size: NA; CDR3 length: 15; J gene: TRBJ2-2
CDR3 protein: CASRGGMNQETQYF; CDR3 DNA: TGTGCCAGTAGAGGAGGGATGAACCAAGAGACCCAGTACTTC; D gene: NA; V gene: TRBV19; clone size: NA; CDR3 length: 14; J gene: TRBJ2-5
CDR3 protein: CASSLGPNEDTQYF; CDR3 DNA: TGTGCCAGCAGCTTAGGGCCAAACGAAGATACGCAGTATTTT; D gene: NA; V gene: TRBV11-3; clone size: NA; CDR3 length: 14; J gene: TRBJ2-3
CDR3 protein: CASSIPPWAGSYNEQFF; CDR3 DNA: TGTGCCAGTAGTATTCCCCCCTGGGCAGGTTCCTACAATGAGCAGTTCTTC; D gene: NA; V gene: TRBV19; clone size: once; CDR3 length: 17; J gene: TRBJ2-1
CDR3 protein: CASSGAVGPGDEQFF; CDR3 DNA: TGTGCCAGCAGCGGAGCCGTGGGGCCAGGGGATGAGCAGTTCTTC; D gene: NA; V gene: TRBV9; clone size: NA; CDR3 length: 15; J gene: TRBJ2-1
CDR3 protein: CASSKGTSGRGGETQYF; CDR3 DNA: TGTGCCAGCAGCAAAGGGACTAGCGGGAGGGGAGGAGAGACCCAGTACTTC; D gene: NA; V gene: TRBV21-1; clone size: NA; CDR3 length: 17; J gene: TRBJ2-5
CDR3 protein: CASSPPGGYTEAFF; CDR3 DNA: TGTGCCAGCAGCCCCCCGGGGGGGTACACTGAAGCTTTCTTT; D gene: NA; V gene: TRBV5-6; clone size: few; CDR3 length: 14; J gene: TRBJ1-1
CDR3 protein: CASSYGGLASTDTQYF; CDR3 DNA: TGTGCCAGCAGTTACGGTGGCCTAGCGAGCACAGATACGCAGTATTTT; D gene: NA; V gene: TRBV6-2/TRBV6-3; clone size: NA; CDR3 length: 16; J gene: TRBJ2-3
CDR3 protein: CAWSREREDGNIQYF; CDR3 DNA: TGTGCCTGGAGTCGCGAGCGGGAGGATGGAAACATTCAGTACTTC; D gene: TRBD2; V gene: TRBV30; clone size: NA; CDR3 length: 15; J gene: TRBJ2-4
CDR3 protein: CASSLGVGTVTDTQYF; CDR3 DNA: TGTGCCAGCAGCTTAGGAGTCGGGACTGTCACAGATACGCAGTATTTT; D gene: NA; V gene: TRBV11-3; clone size: few; CDR3 length: 16; J gene: TRBJ2-3
CDR3 protein: CASSYSVRGTTPLHF; CDR3 DNA: TGTGCCAGCAGTTACTCGGTTCGGGGGACGACACCCCTCCACTTT; D gene: NA; V gene: TRBV6-5; clone size: NA; CDR3 length: 15; J gene: TRBJ1-6
CDR3 protein: CASTRQGNEQFF; CDR3 DNA: TGTGCCAGCACCCGGCAGGGCAATGAGCAGTTCTTC; D gene: NA; V gene: TRBV12-3/TRBV12-4; clone size: once; CDR3 length: 12; J gene: TRBJ2-1
CDR3 protein: CASSHRLDSNQPQHF; CDR3 DNA: TGCGCCAGCAGCCATAGACTGGATAGCAATCAGCCCCAGCATTTT; D gene: NA; V gene: TRBV4-3; clone size: few; CDR3 length: 15; J gene: TRBJ1-5
CDR3 protein: CASSSQNGEYEQYF; CDR3 DNA: TGTGCCAGCAGCTCACAGAACGGGGAGTACGAGCAGTACTTC; D gene: NA; V gene: TRBV7-2; clone size: few; CDR3 length: 14; J gene: TRBJ2-7
CDR3 protein: CAWSYGTKNQPQHF; CDR3 DNA: TGTGCCTGGAGTTATGGGACAAAGAATCAGCCCCAGCATTTT; D gene: NA; V gene: TRBV30; clone size: NA; CDR3 length: 14; J gene: TRBJ1-5
CDR3 protein: CASSFDRGQRDTQYF; CDR3 DNA: TGCGCCAGCAGCTTCGACAGGGGCCAACGGGATACGCAGTATTTT; D gene: TRBD1; V gene: TRBV5-1; clone size: NA; CDR3 length: 15; J gene: TRBJ2-3
CDR3 protein: CASSFHGTRETIYF; CDR3 DNA: TGTGCCAGTAGTTTCCACGGGACTCGGGAAACCATATATTTT; D gene: NA; V gene: TRBV19; clone size: NA; CDR3 length: 14; J gene: TRBJ1-3
CDR3 protein: CASSQNLAGRSGNTIYF; CDR3 DNA: TGTGCCAGCAGCCAAAATTTGGCAGGCCGCTCTGGAAACACCATATATTTT; D gene: NA; V gene: TRBV3-1/TRBV3-2; clone size: NA; CDR3 length: 17; J gene: TRBJ1-3
CDR3 protein: CASREEPNTGELFF; CDR3 DNA: TGCGCCAGCCGGGAAGAGCCGAACACCGGGGAGCTGTTTTTT; D gene: NA; V gene: TRBV5-1; clone size: NA; CDR3 length: 14; J gene: TRBJ2-2
CDR3 protein: CANGDNFNYGYTF; CDR3 DNA: TGTGCCAACGGGGACAACTTTAACTATGGCTACACCTTC; D gene: NA; V gene: TRBV2; clone size: NA; CDR3 length: 13; J gene: TRBJ1-2
CDR3 protein: CASSSVSASSYNSPLHF; CDR3 DNA: TGTGCCAGCAGCTCAGTCAGTGCCAGCTCCTATAATTCACCCCTCCACTTT; D gene: NA; V gene: TRBV7-9; clone size: NA; CDR3 length: 17; J gene: TRBJ1-6